These T cell receptor beta chains were read from a single sample in a study of shared clonotypes between healthy human individuals. Some clones are missing from TCRdb's copy, which holds only in-frame ones; the method was immunoSEQ multiplex PCR. The data show 1.4 million to 1.5 million clones, with over 95% seen just once and about 1% held by the top ten. The sequenced sample was naive CD4+ T cells sorted from blood. The receptors shown here come from a man aged 25-45 years in good health. The CDR3 runs from the conserved cysteine through the conserved F or W. A D gene is named only where the DNA matches it firmly. Not all rows give a size; the values are once, few, many and, for expanded clones, a class.

clone size	J gene	V gene	D gene	CDR3 protein	CDR3 DNA
.	TRBJ1-2	TRBV19	.	CASSKTRDRGHTNYGYTF	TGTGCCAGTAGTAAAACCCGGGACCGAGGACATACTAACTATGGCTACACCTTC
once	TRBJ1-3	TRBV5-4	.	CASSLAGGMSGNTIYF	TGTGCCAGCAGCTTGGCGGGGGGCATGTCTGGAAACACCATATATTTT
.	TRBJ2-1	TRBV19	TRBD2	CASSILAEYNEQFF	TGTGCCAGTAGTATACTAGCGGAGTACAATGAGCAGTTCTTC
.	TRBJ2-1	TRBV10-3	TRBD2	CAISESSLAGTTYNEQFF	TGTGCCATCAGTGAGTCGTCTCTAGCGGGAACAACCTACAATGAGCAGTTCTTC
.	TRBJ2-1	TRBV5-1	TRBD2	CASRKTSGSSYNEQFF	TGCGCCAGCAGAAAAACCAGCGGGAGCTCCTACAATGAGCAGTTCTTC
.	TRBJ2-3	TRBV7-3	.	CASSLRTSGTDTQYF	TGTGCCAGCAGCTTACGGACTTCGGGGACAGATACGCAGTATTTT
.	TRBJ2-5	TRBV6-1	.	CASRMWQGEGETQYF	TGTGCCAGCAGAATGTGGCAGGGCGAGGGGGAGACCCAGTACTTC
once	TRBJ2-5	TRBV5-1	TRBD2	CASSLAGTSGWGETQYF	TGCGCCAGCAGCTTGGCCGGGACTAGCGGTTGGGGGGAGACCCAGTACTTC
few	TRBJ2-7	TRBV18	TRBD2	CASSPGGGSSYEQYF	TGTGCCAGCTCACCAGGCGGCGGGAGCTCCTACGAGCAGTACTTC
.	TRBJ1-3	TRBV18	.	CASSPLSRDSGNTIYF	TGTGCCAGCTCACCACTGAGCAGGGACTCTGGAAACACCATATATTTT
.	TRBJ2-6	TRBV27	TRBD1	CASSLGRGNRYLSGANVLTF	TGTGCCAGCAGTTTAGGCAGGGGGAACCGATACCTCTCTGGGGCCAACGTCCTGACTTTC
.	TRBJ2-1	TRBV11-2	.	CASSLVEGISYNEQFF	TGTGCCAGCAGCTTAGTTGAGGGCATCTCCTACAATGAGCAGTTCTTC
once	TRBJ2-2	TRBV2	TRBD2	CASIDLKTSGRSNTGELFF	TGTGCCAGCATTGATTTGAAAACTAGCGGGAGATCGAACACCGGGGAGCTGTTTTTT
once	TRBJ1-3	TRBV6-4	TRBD1	CASSKSGTGYSGNTIYF	TGTGCCAGCAGTAAATCCGGGACAGGATACTCTGGAAACACCATATATTTT
once	TRBJ1-2	TRBV5-8	.	CASSLTGVPYGYTF	TGTGCCAGCAGTTTAACAGGAGTCCCCTATGGCTACACCTTC
.	TRBJ2-3	TRBV7-9	TRBD2	CASSFGLAASTDTQYF	TGTGCCAGCAGCTTTGGACTAGCGGCGAGCACAGATACGCAGTATTTT
.	TRBJ2-1	TRBV18	TRBD2	CASSPIAGGPNEQFF	TGTGCCAGCTCACCAATAGCGGGAGGGCCGAATGAGCAGTTCTTC
.	TRBJ2-2	TRBV6-5	TRBD2	CASSYLSSGTGELFF	TGTGCCAGCAGTTACCTGTCTAGCGGCACCGGGGAGCTGTTTTTT
once	TRBJ1-1	TRBV7-3	.	CASSFEGASTEAFF	TGTGCCAGCAGCTTCGAGGGCGCGAGCACTGAAGCTTTCTTT
.	TRBJ2-7	TRBV9	TRBD2	CASSVGGTSIHEQYF	TGTGCCAGCAGCGTAGGGGGGACTAGCATCCACGAGCAGTACTTC
.	TRBJ2-3	TRBV1	.	CTSSHWDRVRSDTQYF	TGCACCAGCAGCCATTGGGACAGGGTAAGGTCAGATACGCAGTATTTT
.	TRBJ2-7	TRBV28	TRBD2	CASSPSGEGSSYEQYF	TGTGCCAGCAGCCCGAGTGGGGAGGGGAGCTCTTACGAGCAGTACTTC
.	TRBJ2-2	TRBV9	.	CASSVGAQPTGELFF	TGTGCCAGCAGCGTAGGGGCCCAGCCCACCGGGGAGCTGTTTTTT
.	TRBJ2-1	TRBV9	.	CASSPQTGFALNEQFF	TGTGCCAGCAGCCCCCAAACAGGGTTTGCGCTTAATGAGCAGTTCTTC